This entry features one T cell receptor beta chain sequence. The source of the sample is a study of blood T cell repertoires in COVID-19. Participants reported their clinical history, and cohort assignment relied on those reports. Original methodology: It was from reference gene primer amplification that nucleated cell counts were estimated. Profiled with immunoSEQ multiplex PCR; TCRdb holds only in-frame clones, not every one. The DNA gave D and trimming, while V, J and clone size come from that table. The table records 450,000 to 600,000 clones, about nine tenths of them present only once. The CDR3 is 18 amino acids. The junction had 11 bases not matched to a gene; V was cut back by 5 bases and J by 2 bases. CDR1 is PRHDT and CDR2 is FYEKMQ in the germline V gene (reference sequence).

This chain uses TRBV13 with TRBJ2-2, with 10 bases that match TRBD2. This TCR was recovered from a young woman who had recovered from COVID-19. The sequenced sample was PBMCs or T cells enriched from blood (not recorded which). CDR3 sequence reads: CASSPRGSGGINTGELFF. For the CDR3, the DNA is TGTGCCAGCAGCCCCCGGGGTAGCGGGGGGATAAACACCGGGGAGCTGTTTTTT.